The 18 T cell receptor beta chains below come from one sample, sequenced in a study of shared T cell receptors in the human thymus. Repertoires were generated with immunoSEQ multiplex PCR, while TCRdb's copy carries only in-frame clones and drops some. The data contain around 730,000 clones, 80% to 90% of them singletons. The sample also formed part of further work on human thymus T cells.

Sequences were obtained from thymocytes. These receptors were taken from a girl in the first two years of life with a congenital heart defect.

This rearrangement joins TRBV2 to TRBJ1-1; D is undetermined. This CDR3 has 14 residues. Trimming left V 7 bases short and J 5 bases short, with 17 bases between. Germline values: CDR1 SNHLY, CDR2 FYNNEI. CDR3 sequence reads: CASTEQRPATEAFF. The CDR3 DNA reads as TGTGCCAGCACTGAGCAGCGGCCTGCTACTGAAGCTTTCTTT.

V is TRBV7-6 and J is TRBJ1-4; D not resolved. From germline, CDR1 is SGHVS and CDR2 FNYEAQ. This CDR3 comprises 14 residues. Deletions cut 5 bases from V and 4 bases from J, with 11 bases between. This CDR3 reads CASSQQLYNEKLFF. For the CDR3, the DNA is TGTGCCAGCAGCCAACAGTTATATAATGAAAAACTGTTTTTT.

In DNA, the CDR3 is TGTGCCAGCAGCCCCACGACTAGCGGGGGGCCCCATGGTGAGCAGTACTTC. Protein product: CASSPTTSGGPHGEQYF. The chain uses TRBV7-2 and TRBJ2-7; TRBD2 agrees at 13 bases. This CDR3 has 17 residues. The V gene's germline CDR1 is SGHTA and CDR2 FQGNSA. Trimming removed 5 bases from V and 7 bases from J; junction bases left unmatched: 14.

V usage is TRBV7-9 and J usage is TRBJ1-2; D perhaps matches TRBD1 (5 bases). The length of the CDR3 is 16 residues. The germline V and J ends were trimmed by 5 bases and 2 bases, with 18 bases remaining between them. Looked up from germline, CDR1 is SEHNR and CDR2 is FQNEAQ (reference sequence). The CDR3 reads CASSRPRGGRNYGYTF. The DNA for the CDR3 is TGTGCCAGCAGCCGACCTCGGGGGGGTAGAAACTATGGCTACACCTTC.

The V call is TRBV30, the J call TRBJ1-2; 12 bases match TRBD1. This CDR3 is 17 amino acids long. CDR1 and CDR2 from the germline V gene are GTSNPN and SVGIG (reference sequence). With 2 bases clipped from V and 5 bases from J, the junction kept 12 bases outside the gene matches. The chain's CDR3 is CAWSYRDRGLKGYGYTF. The CDR3 coding sequence is TGTGCCTGGAGTTACCGGGACAGGGGGCTTAAAGGGTATGGCTACACCTTC.

This sequence joins TRBV7-6 and TRBJ1-5; 8 nucleotides align to TRBD1. The CDR3 loop spans 18 amino acids. The V gene end was trimmed by 5 bases and the J gene end by 1 base; junction bases not matched to a gene: 13. Germline V gene sequence: CDR1 SGHVS, CDR2 FNYEAQ. The CDR3 nucleotides read TGTGCCAGCAGCGCAGGACAGGGCAATAACTCCAGCAATCAGCCCCAGCATTTT. Protein: CASSAGQGNNSSNQPQHF. The whole variable domain, remainder taken from reference TRBV7-6 and TRBJ1-5, is GAGVSQSPRYKVTKRGQDVALRCDPISGHVSLYWYRQALGQGPEFLTYFNYEAQQDKSGLPNDRFSAERPEGSISTLTIQRTEQRDSAMYRCASSAGQGNNSSNQPQHFGDGTRLSIL.

The genes are TRBV27 and TRBJ2-2; perhaps TRBD2 as D (6 bases). The V gene's germline CDR1 is MNHEY and CDR2 SMNVEV (reference sequence). This CDR3 is 14 amino acids long. Trimming pared 5 bases from V and 4 bases from J, leaving 11 bases between. CDR3 region: CASSQGGCTGELFF. In DNA form, the CDR3 reads TGTGCCAGCAGTCAGGGAGGCTGCACCGGGGAGCTGTTTTTT.

The V gene is TRBV14, the J gene TRBJ2-5; D is uncertain. Germline V lookup: CDR1 SGHDN, CDR2 FVKESK. The CDR3 loop spans 13 amino acids. The V and J ends lost 1 base and 5 bases respectively, with 8 bases between them. CDR3 loop: CASSQGAAETQYF. As DNA, the CDR3 is TGTGCCAGCAGCCAAGGGGCTGCGGAGACCCAGTACTTC.

The count of this clone is one. The CDR3 DNA reads as TGTGCCAGCAGCTTAGCCTTCTCGCCATATAGTCAGCCCCAGCATTTT. Protein: CASSLAFSPYSQPQHF. The gene calls are TRBV7-8 and TRBJ1-5; the D is unclear. This CDR3 is built from 16 residues. Trimming shortened V by 0 bases and J by 6 bases, and 15 bases separated the two germline ends. CDR1 and CDR2 (germline): SGHVS, FQNEAQ. Together with reference TRBV7-8 and TRBJ1-5, the CDR3 gives the full variable domain: GAGVSQSPRYKVAKRGQDVALRCDPISGHVSLFWYQQALGQGPEFLTYFQNEAQLDKSGLPSDRFFAERPEGSVSTLKIQRTQQEDSAVYLCASSLAFSPYSQPQHFGDGTRLSIL.

The gene calls are TRBV6-6 and TRBJ2-1; TRBD1 agrees at 7 bases. The CDR3 totals 15 residues. V shed 5 bases, J shed 6 bases, and the junction held 10 bases outside the gene matches. Germline lookup yields CDR1 MNHNY and CDR2 SVGAGI (reference sequence). Written as DNA, the CDR3 is TGTGCCAGCAGTAATGGACCAGGGGGTCGCAATGAGCAGTTCTTC. Translating it yields CASSNGPGGRNEQFF.

This clone was observed once. This chain links TRBV29-1 with TRBJ2-1, with a tentative D call TRBD2 (6 bases). The CDR3 totals 11 residues. V shed 6 bases and J shed 8 bases, with 11 bases lying between them. Per germline, CDR1 SQVTM and CDR2 ANQGSEA. The CDR3 protein is CSVGDWHEQFF. The CDR3 coding sequence is TGCAGCGTGGGGGACTGGCATGAGCAGTTCTTC.

This chain joins TRBV19 and TRBJ1-2, with TRBD1 as a possible D gene (6 bases). The CDR3 is 12 residues long. Trimming took off 5 bases at V and 6 bases at J, with 10 bases between the two ends. Germline V gene sequence: CDR1 LNHDA, CDR2 SQIVND (reference sequence). For the CDR3, the DNA is TGTGCCAGTAGTCGACAGGCTAATGGCTACACCTTC. Its protein is CASSRQANGYTF.

The chain combines TRBV16 with TRBJ1-2, with D tentatively TRBD1 (6 bases). There are 15 residues in the CDR3. The germline gives CDR1 KGHSY, CDR2 FQNENV. Trimming stripped 0 bases from V and 8 bases from J, with 16 bases between. The CDR3 is CASSQSGQCVEGYTF. The CDR3 DNA is TGTGCCAGCAGCCAATCAGGACAGTGCGTTGAAGGCTACACCTTC.

A remark on this clone: This sample includes further DNA sequences coding for the same CDR3. This chain uses TRBV5-1 with TRBJ1-1; TRBD1 is a possible D gene (5 bases). This CDR3 comprises 14 residues. The V and J ends lost 0 bases and 1 base respectively, with 7 bases between them. Germline CDR1 reads SGHRS; CDR2 reads YFSETQ. For the CDR3, the DNA is TGCGCCAGCAGCTTGGGCAGGGAGAACACTGAAGCTTTCTTT. This codes for CASSLGRENTEAFF.

This sequence joins TRBV9 and TRBJ2-1, with 8 bases matching TRBD2. The germline gives CDR1 SGDLS, CDR2 YYNGEE. V was clipped by 0 bases and J by 4 bases; unmatched bases: 3. The length of the CDR3 is 15 residues. The CDR3 loop reads CASSVAAGGYNEQFF. The DNA of the CDR3 is TGTGCCAGCAGCGTAGCTGCGGGGGGATACAATGAGCAGTTCTTC.

The chain recombines TRBV28 with TRBJ2-3; tentatively, D is TRBD2 (6 bases). Trimming took off 9 bases at V and 6 bases at J, with 19 bases between the two ends. CDR3 length: 14 residues. Germline loops: CDR1 MDHEN, CDR2 SYDVKM. In DNA, the CDR3 is TGTGCCAGTAGGACTACTAGTGCGCAGGATACGCAGTATTTT. Protein: CASRTTSAQDTQYF. The full variable domain, completed using reference TRBV28 and TRBJ2-3, is DVKVTQSSRYLVKRTGEKVFLECVQDMDHENMFWYRQDPGLGLRLIYFSYDVKMKEKGDIPEGYSVSREKKERFSLILESASTNQTSMYLCASRTTSAQDTQYFGPGTRLTVL.

The chain employs TRBV7-6 and TRBJ2-3; TRBD2 might be the D (7 bases). This CDR3 is built from 18 residues. CDR1 is SGHVS and CDR2 is FNYEAQ in the germline V gene. Trimming took off 5 bases at V and 0 bases at J, with 21 bases between the two ends. The CDR3 bases are TGTGCCAGCAGCGAAAAGGCCGCGGGGGCCTCTAGCACAGATACGCAGTATTTT. Translation: CASSEKAAGASSTDTQYF.

J is TRBJ1-2 and V is TRBV14; D uncertain. Trimming took off 4 bases at V and 6 bases at J, with 9 bases between the two ends. Germline CDR1 reads SGHDN; CDR2 reads FVKESK. The CDR3 is 12 amino acids. CDR3 coding DNA: TGTGCCAGCAGCCCATACCGGGATGGCTACACCTTC. Amino acids: CASSPYRDGYTF.